A selection of T cell receptor beta chains follows, all from one sample in a study of blood T cell repertoires in COVID-19. Libraries were prepared by immunoSEQ multiplex PCR; TCRdb keeps only in-frame clonotypes and omits some of them. The sample records about 88,000 clones, roughly 87% being singletons. The source material was peripheral blood. The receptors derive from a woman of 80 years or more with active COVID-19. Both conserved end residues are part of each CDR3. The D gene is left open where the match is weak.

12 | TRBJ1-6 | NA | TRBV11-3 | TGTGCCAGCAGCTCAGATAATTCACCCCTCCACTTT | CASSSDNSPLHF
14 | TRBJ1-2 | TRBD1 | TRBV7-9 | TGTGCCAGCACCTCCACAGGGGGCTACTATGGCTACACCTTC | CASTSTGGYYGYTF
14 | TRBJ2-7 | TRBD1 | TRBV28 | TGTGCCAGCAGGGGGACAGGGCAAACCTACGAGCAGTACTTC | CASRGTGQTYEQYF
14 | TRBJ1-3 | NA | TRBV5-1 | TGCGCCAGCAGCTTGGACAGGGTTGGAAACACCATATATTTT | CASSLDRVGNTIYF
14 | TRBJ2-1 | NA | TRBV5-1 | TGCGCCAGCAGCCTTGCCCGAACAGCCTCGGAGCAGTTCTTC | CASSLARTASEQFF
16 | TRBJ2-1 | TRBD2 | TRBV9 | TGTGCCAGCAGCGTTACTAGCGGGATGATGTACAATGAGCAGTTCTTC | CASSVTSGMMYNEQFF
15 | TRBJ2-7 | TRBD2 | TRBV9 | TGTGCCAGCAGCGTAGAATCTAGCGGGAGTTACGAGCAGTACTTC | CASSVESSGSYEQYF
16 | TRBJ2-3 | TRBD1 | TRBV10-3 | TGTGCCACCATGACGGTGGACAGGGGGTTCACAGATACGCAGTATTTT | CATMTVDRGFTDTQYF
16 | TRBJ2-1 | TRBD1 | TRBV28 | TGTGCCAGCACCCCCGGAGGACAGGGGGCCTACAATGAGCAGTTCTTC | CASTPGGQGAYNEQFF
16 | TRBJ2-7 | NA | TRBV5-4 | TGTGCCAGCAGCCCGCCGGGACTTCCGAATGTTTACGAGCAGTACTTC | CASSPPGLPNVYEQYF
15 | TRBJ2-5 | NA | TRBV28 | TGTGCCAGCAGTCCCTCCCGAGGCTACCAAGAGACCCAGTACTTC | CASSPSRGYQETQYF
14 | TRBJ2-1 | TRBD2 | TRBV4-2 | TGTGCCAGCAGAGGAGCGGGGGAGCGAAATGAGCAGTTCTTC | CASRGAGERNEQFF
18 | TRBJ2-6 | NA | TRBV5-6 | TGTGCCAGCAGCCCCGGGGGAAGGGGGCCCTTTGGGGCCAACGTCCTGACTTTC | CASSPGGRGPFGANVLTF
16 | TRBJ2-4 | TRBD1 | TRBV28 | TGTGCCAGCAGCCCCGGGGACAGCCCTTTGAGGAACATTCAGTACTTC | CASSPGDSPLRNIQYF
13 | TRBJ2-1 | TRBD2 | TRBV6-6 | TGTGCCAGCAATCACGGGGGGGACAATGAGCAGTTCTTC | CASNHGGDNEQFF
17 | TRBJ2-4 | TRBD1 | TRBV28 | TGTGCCAGAAGGGACAGGGTTGGGGAAATAGCCAAAAACATTCAGTACTTC | CARRDRVGEIAKNIQYF
13 | TRBJ2-3 | NA | TRBV5-1 | TGCGCCAGCGCAACAGAGAGCACAGATACGCAGTATTTT | CASATESTDTQYF